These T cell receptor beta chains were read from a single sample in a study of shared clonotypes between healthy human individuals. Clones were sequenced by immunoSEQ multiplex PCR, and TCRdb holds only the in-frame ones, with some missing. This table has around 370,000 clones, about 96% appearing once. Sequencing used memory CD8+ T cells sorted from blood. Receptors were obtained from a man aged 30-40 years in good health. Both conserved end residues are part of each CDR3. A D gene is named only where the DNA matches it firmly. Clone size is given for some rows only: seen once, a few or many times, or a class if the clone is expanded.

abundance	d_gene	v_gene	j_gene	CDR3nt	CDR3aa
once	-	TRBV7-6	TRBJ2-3	TGTGCCAGCAGCTTAGCGGGAGGAATAGTAGATACGCAGTATTTT	CASSLAGGIVDTQYF
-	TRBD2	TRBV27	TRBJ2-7	TGTGCCAGCAGTTTATCGGCCCCCTGGGGGGGGAGGGAATACGAGCAGTACTTC	CASSLSAPWGGREYEQYF
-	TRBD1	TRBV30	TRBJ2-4	TGTGCCTGGAGTACAGGGGGCGTTGGCATTCAGTACTTC	CAWSTGGVGIQYF
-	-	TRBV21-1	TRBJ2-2	TGTGCCAGCAGCAAAAAGGGACAGAACACCGGGGAGCTGTTTTTT	CASSKKGQNTGELFF
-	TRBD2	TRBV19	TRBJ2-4	TGTGCCAGTAGTATCCGCGGGAGCAAAAACATTCAGTACTTC	CASSIRGSKNIQYF
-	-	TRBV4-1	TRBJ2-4	TGCGCCAGCAGCCAGCTACCGGGAGCCAAAAACATTCAGTACTTC	CASSQLPGAKNIQYF
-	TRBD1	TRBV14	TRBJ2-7	TGTGCCAGCAGCCGAATGACCGGGACAGGGGGCTCCTACGAGCAGTACTTC	CASSRMTGTGGSYEQYF
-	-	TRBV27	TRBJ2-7	TGTGCCAGCAGTTTGGTGGGGATACTTAAAGAGCAGTACTTC	CASSLVGILKEQYF
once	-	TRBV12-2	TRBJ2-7	TGTGCAAGTCGCTCCTTAGCAGCCGGGAGAAGTATCGAGCAGTACTTC	CASRSLAAGRSIEQYF
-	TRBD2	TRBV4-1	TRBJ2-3	TGCGCCAGCAGCCAAGTCCCTATAGCGGGAGGGCCAAGAGATACGCAGTATTTT	CASSQVPIAGGPRDTQYF
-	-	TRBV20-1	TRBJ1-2	TGCAGAGCCCCTTATGGCTACACCTTC	CRAPYGYTF
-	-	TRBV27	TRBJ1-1	TGTGCCAGCAGTTACTGGGGAAGGAACACTGAAGCTTTCTTT	CASSYWGRNTEAFF
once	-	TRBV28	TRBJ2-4	TGTGCCAGCAGTTTATTGGACAGTGGGTCCAAAAACATTCAGTACTTC	CASSLLDSGSKNIQYF
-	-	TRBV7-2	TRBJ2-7	TGTGCCAGCAGCTTAGTAACTGGGTCCTACGAGCAGTACTTC	CASSLVTGSYEQYF
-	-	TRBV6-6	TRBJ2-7	TGTGCCAGCAGTCACCGGCAGGGGACCTACGAGCAGTACTTC	CASSHRQGTYEQYF
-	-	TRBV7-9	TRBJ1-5	TGTGCCAGCAGCTACGGACCGAATGGAATTCAGCCCCAGCATTTT	CASSYGPNGIQPQHF
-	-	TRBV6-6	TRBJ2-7	TGTGCCAGCAGTTACTCGAGGGTCAGGGACGAGCAGTACTTC	CASSYSRVRDEQYF
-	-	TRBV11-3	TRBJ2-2	TGTGCCAGCAGTTGGCAGGGCAGCGGGGAGCTGTTTTTT	CASSWQGSGELFF
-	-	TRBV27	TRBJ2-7	TGTGCCAGCAGTCCCTCGGGCTACGAGCAGTACTTC	CASSPSGYEQYF
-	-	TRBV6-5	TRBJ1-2	TGTGCCAGCAGCCCTAGCCTGGGATGGGAAGGCTACACCTTC	CASSPSLGWEGYTF
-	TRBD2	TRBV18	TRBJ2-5	TGTGCCAGCTCACCACAAGTAGCGGGAGTAAAAGAGACCCAGTACTTC	CASSPQVAGVKETQYF
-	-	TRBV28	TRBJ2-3	TGTGCCAGCAGTTTGGCAGATACGCAGTATTTT	CASSLADTQYF
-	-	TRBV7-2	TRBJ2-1	TGTGCCAGCAGCTTAGAGGGTCGGGAGTTCGGTGAGCAGTTCTTC	CASSLEGREFGEQFF